The 15 T cell receptor beta chains given below trace back to one sample, sequenced in a study of read filtering for tumor transcriptome and immune sequencing. The library was built from 400 ng RNA with molecular barcoded adaptors for alpha/delta and beta/gamma chains. A single record per CDR3 protein comes from TCRdb applying MiXCR to the reads. The repertoire holds approximately 61,000 distinct CDR3 sequences, with about 19% as singletons. Sequencing was performed on a population of CD138-negative cells sorted from bone marrow. The receptors were sampled from a donor at least 40 years old with multiple myeloma.

This clonotype was observed many times. The genes are TRBV28 and TRBJ2-3; maybe TRBD1 (5 bases). Trimming cost V 5 bases and J 6 bases, with 12 bases left between them. Looked up from germline, CDR1 is MDHEN and CDR2 is SYDVKM. The CDR3 contains 13 residues. The CDR3 loop is CASSINRRDTQYF. CDR3 DNA: TGTGCCAGCAGTATAAACAGGCGGGATACGCAGTATTTT.

This clonotype has a handful of counts. The V gene is TRBV9, the J gene TRBJ2-4; the D is unclear. The CDR3 loop spans 16 amino acids. Germline CDR1 SGDLS, CDR2 YYNGEE. Trimming left V 0 bases short and J 0 bases short, with 10 bases between. CDR3 protein: CASSVGSTLAKNIQYF. CDR3 in DNA: TGTGCCAGCAGCGTAGGATCGACTTTAGCCAAAAACATTCAGTACTTC.

This clonotype came up many times. V usage is TRBV30 and J usage is TRBJ1-1; possible D gene TRBD1, 5 bases. The CDR3 contains 14 residues. With 3 bases removed from V and 1 base from J, the gap between germline ends came to 12 bases. CDR1 and CDR2 from the germline V gene are GTSNPN and SVGIG (reference sequence). The chain's CDR3 is CAWRGGRWNTEAFF. The CDR3 bases are TGTGCCTGGAGGGGGGGACGGTGGAACACTGAAGCTTTCTTT.

A note on this clonotype: It may be a read error: a sequence one base away is much more abundant. The V call is TRBV29-1, the J call TRBJ2-5; possibly TRBD2 for D (7 bases). This CDR3 comprises 12 residues. Looked up from germline, CDR1 is SQVTM and CDR2 is ANQGSEA. V was shortened by 8 bases and J by 7 bases, with 17 bases between the two germline ends. The CDR3 spells CSSTGGGVTQYF. The CDR3 nucleotides are TGCAGCTCTACTGGAGGGGGGGTGACCCAGTACTTC.

This clonotype was found many times. The V call is TRBV20-1, the J call TRBJ1-4; D ambiguous. Germline loops: CDR1 DFQATT, CDR2 SNEGSKA (reference sequence). V was shortened by 5 bases and J by 5 bases, with 9 bases between the two germline ends. The CDR3 sequence is 12 residues long. CDR3 DNA: TGCAGTGCTGGGAGGCAGAATGAAAAACTGTTTTTT. Translated, it gives CSAGRQNEKLFF.

Worth noting for this clonotype: A much larger clone lies one base from this, so it may be a read error. The V gene is TRBV6-5, the J gene TRBJ2-2; perhaps TRBD1 as D (6 bases). The CDR3 runs 16 residues. CDR1 and CDR2 from the germline V gene are MNHEY and SVGAGI. The CDR3 sequence: CASSEQGGLNTGELSF. The CDR3 coding sequence is TGTGCCAGCAGTGAACAGGGCGGTCTTAACACCGGGGAGCTGTCTTTT.

Notes on this clonotype: Possible read error: a much larger clone is one base away. The chain has TRBV18 and TRBJ2-7; 9 nucleotides line up with TRBD1. CDR3 length equals 13 residues. Germline V CDR1 and CDR2: KGHSH, LQKENI. CDR3 sequence (DNA): TGTGCCAGCTCACAGGACAGGGGTCTCGAGCGGTACTTC. Translation: CASSQDRGLERYF.

In the case of this clonotype: The junction does not match germline at one end; this may be a read error. The V gene is TRBV3-1, the J gene TRBJ2-1, with D tentatively TRBD2 (5 bases). CDR1 is LGHDT and CDR2 is YNNKEL in the germline V gene (reference sequence). CDR3 length: 13 residues. CDR3 amino acids: CASSQGRRGEQLF. The CDR3 nucleotides are TGTGCCAGCAGCCAAGGGAGGCGAGGTGAGCAGCTCTTC.

This clonotype was found many times. The V call is TRBV27, the J call TRBJ1-5, with TRBD1 as a possible D gene (6 bases). V was shortened by 5 bases and J by 3 bases, with 11 bases between the two germline ends. The CDR3 spans 14 residues. Per germline, CDR1 MNHEY and CDR2 SMNVEV (reference sequence). The CDR3, as DNA: TGTGCCAGCAGTCTCAGGGGTCTCAATCAGCCCCAGCATTTT. This sequence encodes CASSLRGLNQPQHF.

This chain links TRBV5-1 with TRBJ2-1, with 9 bases that match TRBD2. Germline CDR1 is SGHRS and CDR2 is YFSETQ. The CDR3 has 16 residues. The ends lost 4 bases at V and 10 bases at J; junction bases unmatched: 15. CDR3 sequence: CASSPRSTGGGGEQFF. For the CDR3, the DNA is TGCGCCAGCAGCCCGCGGAGCACTGGCGGGGGGGGAGAGCAGTTCTTC. The full variable domain, completed using reference TRBV5-1 and TRBJ2-1, is KAGVTQTPRYLIKTRGQQVTLSCSPISGHRSVSWYQQTPGQGLQFLFEYFSETQRNKGNFPGRFSGRQFSNSRSEMNVSTLELGDSALYLCASSPRSTGGGGEQFFGPGTRLTVL.

This clonotype showed up just a few times. The chain recombines TRBV19 with TRBJ2-3; D is possibly TRBD2 (5 bases). This CDR3 region has 16 residues. Germline V gene lookup returns CDR1 LNHDA and CDR2 SQIVND (reference sequence). Trimming cost V 0 bases and J 1 base, with 11 bases left between them. The DNA for the CDR3 is TGTGCCAGTAGTATAGATCTCAGCGGCGGCACAGATACGCAGTATTTT. Its protein is CASSIDLSGGTDTQYF.

This clonotype was seen many times. The chain combines TRBV7-6 with TRBJ2-7; 7 nucleotides line up with TRBD1. V lost 0 bases and J lost 3; bases outside the gene matches: 2. The CDR3 has 14 residues. Germline V gene sequence: CDR1 SGHVS, CDR2 FNYEAQ. The CDR3 reads CASSLARGNYEQYF. The CDR3 region has the DNA TGTGCCAGCAGCTTAGCCAGGGGGAACTACGAGCAGTACTTC.

This clonotype was seen repeatedly, ten times or more. This chain joins TRBV29-1 and TRBJ1-4; D not resolved. V was trimmed by 1 base and J by 4 bases, leaving 7 bases between them. Germline CDR1 reads SQVTM; CDR2 reads ANQGSEA. The CDR3 has 13 amino acids. The chain's CDR3 is CSVEAFGNEKLFF. The CDR3 region has the DNA TGCAGCGTTGAAGCCTTCGGTAATGAAAAACTGTTTTTT.

Concerning this clonotype: This may come from a read error, since a much larger clone is one base off. The J gene is TRBJ2-5, the V gene TRBV28; 9 bases are a match to TRBD1. J lost 4 bases, V lost 4 bases, and 10 bases had no gene match. Germline values: CDR1 MDHEN, CDR2 SYDVKM. The CDR3 length is 16 residues. CDR3 protein: CASSSQTGGAGETQYF. CDR3 nucleotides: TGTGCCAGCAGTTCCCAAACAGGGGGCGCGGGAGAGACCCAGTACTTC.

On this clonotype: Mismatch with germline at one junction end may stem from a read error. The CDR3, as DNA: TGTGCCAGCAGCCCGGGGACTTCTCAAAGCTACAATGAGCAGTTATTC. This gives the protein CASSPGTSQSYNEQLF. This rearrangement joins TRBV7-9 to TRBJ2-1, with a tentative D call TRBD2 (6 bases). The CDR3 runs to 16 residues. Germline V gene sequence: CDR1 SEHNR, CDR2 FQNEAQ (reference sequence). Drawing the rest from reference TRBV7-9 and TRBJ2-1, the complete variable domain is DTGVSQNPRHKITKRGQNVTFRCDPISEHNRLYWYRQTLGQGPEFLTYFQNEAQLEKSRLLSDRFSAERPKGSFSTLEIQRTEQGDSAMYLCASSPGTSQSYNEQLFGPGTRLTVL.